Here is one TCR beta chain with its context. There is no known antigen for this receptor. Base qualities are missing; no much larger clone stands one base away. The CDR1 and CDR2 encoded by the germline V gene (reference sequence) are SEHNR and FQNEAQ. Trimming costs V 6 bases and J 2 bases, and their ends lie 14 bases apart. Inclusive of the bounding cysteine and phenylalanine, the CDR3 is 15 residues long. Left in the record is the CDR3 DNA by itself, 45 bases read in frame from the first base. Whole blood was collected in K2EDTA tubes by collaborating institutions according to the institutions' own protocols. For TCRbeta analysis, collaborators shipped samples as frozen whole blood, isolated PBMCs, or DNA extracted from either of those sample types. The data stem from a study of blood T cell repertoires in COVID-19 (dated by TCRdb to about 2020). About the study as a whole: Samples from collaborators originated in the United States, Italy and Spain and spanned both the acute and convalescent phases of COVID-19. HLA class I and class II types, where available, came from metadata supplied by the sample provider rather than from assay-based typing. The material from the prospective study consisted of cDNA or gDNA derived from T cells, B-cell-depleted T cells, or PBMCs. Subjects who had been exposed to COVID-19, were actively infected with it, or had recovered from it provided the deeply sampled blood TCRbeta repertoires that made up the dataset. Nearly every sample came with metadata listing a de-identified subject ID, COVID-19 status, age in years and sex. The samples were drawn from two sources: the first 160 participants of the ongoing ImmuneRACE study, and over 1,000 subjects contributed by 6 global collaborators. The repertoires were released in a freely available public database meant as a resource for research on the immune response to SARS-CoV-2. General conclusions and limits of the study: The amount of clinical and demographic metadata varied by source and participant and was provided uncurated.

TCRbeta CDR3 regions were amplified from genomic DNA by means of the immunoSEQ Assay, a bias-controlled multiplex PCR. In the paper's pipeline: The number of nucleated cells in each sample was estimated by amplification of reference gene primers within the assay. Sequence reads were collapsed and filtered to measure the absolute abundance of every unique TCRbeta CDR3 rearrangement. For each sample, productive Simpson clonality was calculated as the square root of Simpson's diversity index over productive rearrangements. Imported from immuneACCESS, the table was reduced by TCRdb to in-frame sequences with V and J called. These copies leave out some clones; in studies compared against another copy, an unresolved V gene accounts for under half, and the cause of the remainder is not known. Clone size and the V and J calls come from that table; the DNA yielded D and trimming. Present in this sample are approximately 15,000 clones, roughly 87% of which were seen just once. 17% of the sample goes to the ten largest clones.

Sequencing was carried out using peripheral blood. The sequence was obtained from a man between 50 and 59 years old with active COVID-19. The receptor chain draws on TRBV7-9 and TRBJ1-3; TRBD1 is a possible D gene, resting on 5 matching bases. The CDR3 region reads CASRRDSKTGNTIYF. The bases read TGTGCCAGCAGACGTGACAGTAAAACTGGAAACACCATATATTTT.